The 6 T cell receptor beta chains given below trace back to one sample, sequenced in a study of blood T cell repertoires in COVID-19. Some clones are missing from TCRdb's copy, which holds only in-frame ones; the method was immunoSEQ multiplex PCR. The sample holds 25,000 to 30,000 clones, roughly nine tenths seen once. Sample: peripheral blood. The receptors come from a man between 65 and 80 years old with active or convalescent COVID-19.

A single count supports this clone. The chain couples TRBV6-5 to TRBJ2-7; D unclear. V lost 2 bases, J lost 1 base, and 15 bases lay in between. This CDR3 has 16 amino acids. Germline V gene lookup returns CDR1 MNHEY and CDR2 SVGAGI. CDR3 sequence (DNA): TGTGCCAGCAGTTACCTTGTTGGCCCCAATTCCTACGAGCAGTACGTC. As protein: CASSYLVGPNSYEQYV.

This CDR3 is CATSDFDSGDTDTQYF. The DNA for the CDR3 is TGTGCCACCAGTGATTTTGATAGCGGGGACACAGATACGCAGTATTTT. V gene TRBV24-1 combines with J gene TRBJ2-3; 8 bases align to TRBD2. V gave up 1 base and J gave up 2 bases; unmatched junction bases: 4. The CDR3 totals 16 residues. Germline values: CDR1 KGHDR, CDR2 SFDVKD.

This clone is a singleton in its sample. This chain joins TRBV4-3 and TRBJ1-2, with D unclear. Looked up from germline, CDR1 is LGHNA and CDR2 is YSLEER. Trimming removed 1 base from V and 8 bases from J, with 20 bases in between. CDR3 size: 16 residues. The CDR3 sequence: CASSQVWAGPEEGYTF. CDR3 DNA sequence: TGCGCCAGCAGCCAAGTTTGGGCAGGCCCGGAGGAAGGCTACACCTTC.

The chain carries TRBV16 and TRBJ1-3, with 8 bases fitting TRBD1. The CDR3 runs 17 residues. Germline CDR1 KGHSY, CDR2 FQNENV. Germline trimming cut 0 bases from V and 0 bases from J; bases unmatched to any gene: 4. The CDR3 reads CASSQSWTGISGNTIYF. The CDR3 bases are TGTGCCAGCAGCCAATCTTGGACAGGGATCTCTGGAAACACCATATATTTT.

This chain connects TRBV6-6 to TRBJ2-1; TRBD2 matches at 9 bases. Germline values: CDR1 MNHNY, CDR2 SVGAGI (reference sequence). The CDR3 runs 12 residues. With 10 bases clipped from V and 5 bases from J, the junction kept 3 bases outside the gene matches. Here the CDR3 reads CATTSGHNEQFF. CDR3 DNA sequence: TGTGCCACGACTAGCGGCCACAATGAGCAGTTCTTC.

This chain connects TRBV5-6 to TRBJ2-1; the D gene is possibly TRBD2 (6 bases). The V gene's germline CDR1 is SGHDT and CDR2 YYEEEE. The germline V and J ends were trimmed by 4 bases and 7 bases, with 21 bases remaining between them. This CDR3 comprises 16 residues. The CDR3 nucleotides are TGTGCCAGCAGCCCCGGCTTCCCTAGCGCCGGAAATGAGCAGTTCTTC. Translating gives CASSPGFPSAGNEQFF.